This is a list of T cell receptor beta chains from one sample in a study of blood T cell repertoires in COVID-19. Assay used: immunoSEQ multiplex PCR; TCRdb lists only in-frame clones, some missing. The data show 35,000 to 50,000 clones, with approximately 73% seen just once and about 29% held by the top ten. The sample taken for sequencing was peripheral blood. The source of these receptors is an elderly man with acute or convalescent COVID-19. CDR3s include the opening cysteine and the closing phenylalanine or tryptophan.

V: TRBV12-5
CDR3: CASALESGNQPQHF

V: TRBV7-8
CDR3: CASSPGGRQGAYEQYF

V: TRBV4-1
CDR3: CASSQDFRPTRDTIYF

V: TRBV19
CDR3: CASTVSSGNTIYF

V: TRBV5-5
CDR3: CASSLTGNTEAFF

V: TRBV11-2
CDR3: CASSFSLGVGTNTQYF

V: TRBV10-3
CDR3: CAISHPGLAGAQYF

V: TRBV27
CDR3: CASRGLAGPKGDTQYF

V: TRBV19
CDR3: CASSIAGTSGEQYF

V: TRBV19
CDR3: CASSPPGQGAVEQYF

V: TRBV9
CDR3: CASSVGRGGREDTQYF

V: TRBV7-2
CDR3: CASSSSLAGGLTDTQYF

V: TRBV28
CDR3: CASSLAGATEAFF

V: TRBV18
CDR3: CASSAMIMGGEYSNQPQHF

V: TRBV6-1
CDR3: CASSEAGQGNYGYTF

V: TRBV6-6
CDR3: CASKPLTGKGTEAFF

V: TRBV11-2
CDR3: CASSLGTAPNEKLFF

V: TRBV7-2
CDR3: CASSTHNSGYTEAFF

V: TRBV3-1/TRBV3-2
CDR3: CASSPSGGPNNEQFF

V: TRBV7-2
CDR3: CASSLYSDSYNEQFF

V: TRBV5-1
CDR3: CASADSSYEQYF

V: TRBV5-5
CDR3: CASSLVIQANTGELFF